This TCR beta chain was documented in a study of identical twins. TCRdb processed the 5' RACE reads anew with MiXCR; each CDR3 protein has one entry. The sample consists of 1.5 million to 2 million distinct CDR3 sequences, around a third of them appearing once. This CDR3 is 16 amino acids long. Germline values: CDR1 MNHNS, CDR2 SASEGT. V lost 4 bases to trimming and J lost 0 bases, with 13 bases between them. The sequence was obtained from a newborn girl in good health. V usage is TRBV6-1 and J usage is TRBJ1-5, with D unresolved. The sequencing input was cord blood. CDR3 amino acids: CASSARWGYSNQPQHF. The CDR3 DNA reads as TGTGCCAGCAGTGCACGCTGGGGTTATAGCAATCAGCCCCAGCATTTT.